This TCR beta chain was obtained from a study of cytomegalovirus exposure and HLA in healthy donors. PCR used 60 Vbeta primers and 13 Jbeta primers. In the original analysis: Around 10 million of the about 80 million unique TCR beta chains counted in a later analysis were shared. Profiled with immunoSEQ multiplex PCR; TCRdb holds only in-frame clones, not every one. V and J calls and clone size are copied from that table; D and trimming were computed from the DNA. The sample table includes roughly 45,000 clones. Broader study findings: Presence/absence comparisons presumed near-even sequencing depth among donors. Earlier analysis found most TCR beta V segments productive about 90% or about 30% of the time.

Of note for this clone: The antigen remains unidentified.

The material sequenced was PBMCs. The sequence derives from a woman younger than 45 in good health and CMV-seronegative.

The CDR3 is CAWGTSGSNRNEQFF. CDR3 bases: TGTGCCTGGGGGACTAGCGGGAGCAATCGGAATGAGCAGTTCTTC. This sequence joins TRBV30 and TRBJ2-1; 14 bases match TRBD2. V was clipped by 5 bases and J by 7 bases; unmatched bases: 7. The CDR3 is 15 amino acids. In germline, CDR1 is GTSNPN, CDR2 SVGIG (reference sequence).